Following are 14 T cell receptor beta chains from one sample sequenced in a study of cytomegalovirus exposure and HLA in healthy donors (dated by TCRdb to about 2017). Libraries were made using the immunoSEQ multiplex PCR assay. The multiplex PCR relied on a mix of 60 forward primers for TCR Vbeta segments and 13 reverse primers for TCR Jbeta segments. This is the immuneACCESS table as TCRdb keeps it, with only in-frame sequences that have V and J called. A part of the clones is gone; compared with another copy, unresolved V genes explain less than half, and the rest is unexplained. Counted in this sample were 160,000 or so clones; around 80% of them appeared once. The leading ten clones occupy approximately 4.5% of the sample. Sequencing used PBMCs. These receptors all come from a young man in good health and CMV-seronegative.

V usage is TRBV5-1 and J usage is TRBJ1-4, with 8 bases aligning to TRBD1. CDR1 and CDR2 (germline): SGHRS, YFSETQ. The CDR3 is 15 amino acids. The V segment lost 0 bases and the J segment 6 bases; nucleotides outside the gene matches: 4. CDR3 DNA sequence: TGCGCCAGCAGCTTGGTTGCGGACAGGGATGAAAAACTGTTTTTT. Translated: CASSLVADRDEKLFF.

The chain couples TRBV6-1 to TRBJ1-5; TRBD1 might be the D (5 bases). The ends were cut back, 0 bases at V and 3 bases at J, with 9 bases in the middle. CDR1 is MNHNS and CDR2 is SASEGT in the germline V gene. The length of the CDR3 is 15 residues. The CDR3 DNA sequence: TGTGCCAGCAGTGAAGCCGGCAGGGTCAATCAGCCCCAGCATTTT. It codes for CASSEAGRVNQPQHF.

This clone showed up just once. This chain connects TRBV10-3 to TRBJ1-1; D remains unclear. V was trimmed by 0 bases and J by 8 bases, leaving 4 bases between them. The CDR3 runs 11 residues. The germline V gene encodes CDR1 ENHRY and CDR2 SYGVKD. The CDR3 sequence is CAISESAEAFF. Written as DNA, the CDR3 is TGTGCCATCAGTGAGTCGGCAGAAGCTTTCTTT.

Only a few counts were recorded for this clone. V and J are TRBV7-7 and TRBJ1-1, with 7 bases aligning to TRBD1. The junction had 7 bases not matched to a gene; V was cut back by 1 base and J by 5 bases. This CDR3 has 15 residues. Germline values: CDR1 SSHAT, CDR2 FNYEAQ (reference sequence). Written as DNA, the CDR3 is TGTGCCAGCAGCTTAGACAGGGGAGAGAGGACTGAAGCTTTCTTT. Residues: CASSLDRGERTEAFF.

This clone was recorded a few times. The chain uses TRBV6-5 and TRBJ1-4, with unresolved D. The CDR3 sequence is 14 residues long. Trimming pared 5 bases from V and 0 bases from J, leaving 7 bases between. Germline V gene sequence: CDR1 MNHEY, CDR2 SVGAGI. The CDR3 here is CASSQLSTNEKLFF. CDR3 bases: TGTGCCAGCAGTCAGTTGTCAACTAATGAAAAACTGTTTTTT.

The chain couples TRBV5-1 to TRBJ1-1, with 11 bases lining up with TRBD1. The trim removed 4 bases at V and 4 bases at J, leaving 3 bases unmatched. The germline V gene encodes CDR1 SGHRS and CDR2 YFSETQ. The CDR3 covers 14 residues. The CDR3 region is CASSGGTGGTEAFF. CDR3 DNA sequence: TGCGCCAGCAGCGGCGGGACAGGGGGCACTGAAGCTTTCTTT.

The chain couples TRBV7-2 to TRBJ1-5; a possible D gene is TRBD1 (6 bases). V lost 4 bases to trimming and J lost 7 bases, with 17 bases between them. Germline CDR1 SGHTA, CDR2 FQGNSA. The CDR3 is 15 amino acids. CDR3 residues: CASSSTGQGKQPQHF. CDR3 DNA: TGTGCCAGCAGCTCTACCGGGCAGGGGAAACAGCCCCAGCATTTT.

CDR3 coding DNA: TGTGCCAGCAGCCCCGTAGACTACGAGCAGTACTTC. This encodes CASSPVDYEQYF. The chain combines TRBV7-8 with TRBJ2-7, with D unclear. CDR3 length: 12 residues. V lost 5 bases to trimming and J lost 3 bases, with 8 bases between them. Germline V gene lookup returns CDR1 SGHVS and CDR2 FQNEAQ.

The V and J genes are TRBV30 and TRBJ2-2; 13 bases line up with TRBD2. Per germline, CDR1 GTSNPN and CDR2 SVGIG (reference sequence). The CDR3 runs 19 residues. Trimming cost V 7 bases and J 4 bases; bases outside gene matches: 18. The DNA for the CDR3 is TGTGCCTCGCCGCTCGCGCTCCAAGGACTAGCGGGGGCCACCGGGGAGCTGTTTTTT. Protein sequence: CASPLALQGLAGATGELFF.

The chain combines TRBV12-5 with TRBJ1-5; D is ambiguous. The length of the CDR3 is 11 residues. Germline loops: CDR1 LGHNT, CDR2 FRNRAP. V lost 5 bases and J 11 bases, leaving 10 bases between the germline ends. The CDR3 here is CASGPLPAQHF. The DNA of the CDR3 is TGTGCTAGTGGTCCCCTCCCGGCCCAGCATTTT.

The chain carries TRBV6-5 and TRBJ1-1, with unresolved D. Trimming removed 4 bases from V and 0 bases from J, with 15 bases in between. Germline V gives CDR1 MNHEY, CDR2 SVGAGI. The CDR3 spans 16 residues. Written as DNA, the CDR3 is TGTGCCAGCAGTTTACGCCTCAGCGGCATGAACACTGAAGCTTTCTTT. Protein sequence: CASSLRLSGMNTEAFF.

This clone was detected only a few times. The chain is built from TRBV27 and TRBJ2-1; TRBD1 agrees at 10 bases. From germline, CDR1 is MNHEY and CDR2 SMNVEV (reference sequence). The CDR3 has 15 residues. The trim removed 7 bases at V and 4 bases at J, leaving 7 bases unmatched. The CDR3 region is CASTLDRGAYNEQFF. The CDR3 bases are TGTGCCAGCACCCTGGACAGGGGGGCATACAATGAGCAGTTCTTC.

The rearrangement links TRBV29-1 to TRBJ2-1; 7 bases map to TRBD1. The germline V gene encodes CDR1 SQVTM and CDR2 ANQGSEA. V dropped 7 bases and J dropped 2; count of bases not matched to a gene: 5. The CDR3 consists of 13 residues. CDR3 protein: CSALTGTYNEQFF. CDR3 nucleotides: TGCAGCGCCCTGACAGGGACCTACAATGAGCAGTTCTTC.

V usage is TRBV29-1 and J usage is TRBJ2-7, with 9 bases lining up with TRBD1. There are 13 residues in the CDR3. CDR1 and CDR2 from the germline V gene are SQVTM and ANQGSEA. V gave up 7 bases and J gave up 6 bases; unmatched junction bases: 10. CDR3: CSARTGEWGEQYF. CDR3 DNA: TGCAGCGCACGGACAGGGGAGTGGGGCGAGCAGTACTTC.